These 15 T cell receptor beta chains were all obtained from the same sample, sequenced in a study of cytomegalovirus exposure and HLA in healthy donors. PCR amplification relied on 60 Vbeta primers (plus 13 Jbeta primers). Sequencing used immunoSEQ multiplex PCR; TCRdb keeps in-frame clones, though not all of them. The sample contains 95,000 to 100,000 clones, approximately 85% of which appear only once. The specimen was PBMCs. The origin of the receptors is a man aged 25-45 years in good health and CMV-seronegative.

The chain is built from TRBV9 and TRBJ2-2; D ambiguous. In germline, CDR1 is SGDLS, CDR2 YYNGEE. V was trimmed by 0 bases and J by 4 bases, leaving 10 bases between them. This CDR3 is 15 amino acids long. DNA for the CDR3: TGTGCCAGCAGCGTAGGGTCAGGTTCCACCGGGGAGCTGTTTTTT. It yields the protein CASSVGSGSTGELFF.

The J gene is TRBJ1-1, the V gene TRBV5-5, with D unclear. Looked up from germline, CDR1 is SGHKS and CDR2 is YYEKEE (reference sequence). Trimming stripped 0 bases from V and 3 bases from J, with 15 bases between. CDR3 length equals 16 residues. CDR3: CASSLEGGPRDTEAFF. The CDR3 DNA is TGTGCCAGCAGCTTGGAAGGAGGACCTCGGGACACTGAAGCTTTCTTT. The variable domain in full, completed from reference TRBV5-5 and TRBJ1-1, reads DAGVTQSPTHLIKTRGQQVTLRCSPISGHKSVSWYQQVLGQGPQFIFQYYEKEERGRGNFPDRFSARQFPNYSSELNVNALLLGDSALYLCASSLEGGPRDTEAFFGQGTRLTVV.

The V call is TRBV7-9, the J call TRBJ2-3; TRBD1 matches at 7 bases. In germline, CDR1 is SEHNR, CDR2 FQNEAQ (reference sequence). The CDR3 totals 13 residues. V lost 5 bases, J lost 9 bases, and 8 bases stayed unmatched. CDR3 protein: CASSVRDRRTQYF. As DNA, the CDR3 is TGTGCCAGCAGCGTCCGGGACAGAAGGACGCAGTATTTT.

This chain uses TRBV4-2 with TRBJ2-5, with 7 bases identical to TRBD2. Germline V gives CDR1 LGHNA, CDR2 YNFKEQ. The CDR3 has 15 residues. Trimming took 0 bases from V and 2 from J; bases not matched to a gene: 3. The CDR3 DNA sequence: TGTGCCAGCAGCCAAGATCGTAGCGGGCAAGAGACCCAGTACTTC. Protein product: CASSQDRSGQETQYF.

The chain combines TRBV5-6 with TRBJ1-3; maybe TRBD1 (5 bases). In germline, CDR1 is SGHDT, CDR2 YYEEEE. The CDR3 length is 17 residues. The ends were cut back, 2 bases at V and 0 bases at J, with 15 bases in the middle. CDR3 amino acids: CASSLGARSSSGNTIYF. CDR3 nucleotide sequence: TGTGCCAGCAGCTTAGGGGCTAGGTCCAGCTCTGGAAACACCATATATTTT.

This clone appeared a few times. J is TRBJ2-2 and V is TRBV30, with 14 nucleotides matching TRBD2. CDR1 and CDR2 (germline): GTSNPN, SVGIG (reference sequence). V lost 1 base to trimming and J lost 7 bases; unmatched junction nucleotides: 5. The CDR3 length is 16 residues. CDR3 residues: CAWSGGLAGAGGELFF. The DNA of the CDR3 is TGTGCCTGGAGTGGGGGACTAGCGGGGGCAGGCGGGGAGCTGTTTTTT.

Here the CDR3 reads CASSQGLAGVSNEQYF. The CDR3 nucleotides are TGTGCCAGCAGCCAAGGACTAGCGGGAGTCTCTAACGAGCAGTACTTC. The chain uses TRBV4-2 and TRBJ2-7, with TRBD2 matching 12 bases. With V trimmed by 1 base and J by 5 bases, 6 bases remained unmatched. Looked up from germline, CDR1 is LGHNA and CDR2 is YNFKEQ. CDR3 length equals 16 residues.

V and J are TRBV14 and TRBJ1-6; 7 bases align to TRBD1. This CDR3 is 14 amino acids long. Germline values: CDR1 SGHDN, CDR2 FVKESK. The V segment lost 4 bases and the J segment 7 bases; nucleotides outside the gene matches: 4. CDR3 coding DNA: TGTGCCAGCAGCCCAGGGGGGAGCAATTCACCCCTCCACTTT. Translating gives CASSPGGSNSPLHF.

The chain carries TRBV5-1 and TRBJ2-5; 10 bases align to TRBD2. The CDR3 covers 16 residues. Trimming removed 1 base from V and 0 bases from J; junction bases left unmatched: 3. CDR1 and CDR2 from the germline V gene are SGHRS and YFSETQ. The chain's CDR3 is CASSLRAGGYQETQYF. CDR3 sequence (DNA): TGCGCCAGCAGCTTGAGAGCGGGGGGGTACCAAGAGACCCAGTACTTC.

The chain carries TRBV4-3 and TRBJ2-3, with 7 bases lining up with TRBD2. Germline values: CDR1 LGHNA, CDR2 YSLEER. The V gene end was trimmed by 0 bases and the J gene end by 0 bases; junction bases not matched to a gene: 12. The CDR3 contains 19 residues. The CDR3 DNA follows: TGCGCCAGCAGCCAAGATGGGAGGGTAGAGGCGGGTAGCACAGATACGCAGTATTTT. Its translation: CASSQDGRVEAGSTDTQYF.

In this sample, this clone turned up a few times. The chain employs TRBV5-4 and TRBJ1-2; 8 bases fit TRBD1. The germline V gene encodes CDR1 SGHNT and CDR2 YYREEE (reference sequence). With V trimmed by 5 bases and J by 3 bases, 0 bases remained unmatched. This CDR3 region has 12 residues. The CDR3 coding sequence is TGTGCCAGCAGGGGACAGGACTATGGCTACACCTTC. It yields the protein CASRGQDYGYTF.

The chain uses TRBV19 and TRBJ1-1, with D hard to call. The CDR3 sequence is 13 residues long. V lost 3 bases, J lost 2 bases, and 7 bases lay in between. The germline V gene encodes CDR1 LNHDA and CDR2 SQIVND (reference sequence). The CDR3 spells CASSISLNTEAFF. In nucleotides, the CDR3 is TGTGCCAGTAGTATCTCCCTTAACACTGAAGCTTTCTTT. The complete variable domain, with remaining parts taken from reference TRBV19 and TRBJ1-1, reads DGGITQSPKYLFRKEGQNVTLSCEQNLNHDAMYWYRQDPGQGLRLIYYSQIVNDFQKGDIAEGYSVSREKKESFPLTVTSAQKNPTAFYLCASSISLNTEAFFGQGTRLTVV.

This chain links TRBV7-6 with TRBJ2-7; D uncertain. The CDR3 consists of 15 residues. Germline V gene sequence: CDR1 SGHVS, CDR2 FNYEAQ. The V end was cut by 1 base, the J end by 2 bases, with 12 bases between. As DNA, the CDR3 is TGTGCCAGCAGCTTAGGTTCAACAATGACCTACGAGCAGTACTTC. Residues: CASSLGSTMTYEQYF.

The rearrangement joins TRBV28 to TRBJ1-2, with D hard to call. V dropped 7 bases and J dropped 2 bases, with 17 bases sitting between them. Per the germline V gene, CDR1 is MDHEN and CDR2 is SYDVKM. CDR3 size: 15 residues. CDR3 in amino acids: CASTFPGLLNYGYTF. DNA for the CDR3: TGTGCCAGCACCTTCCCCGGTCTGTTAAACTATGGCTACACCTTC.

The chain carries TRBV28 and TRBJ2-1; 9 positions agree with TRBD1. V lost 3 bases to trimming and J lost 12 bases; unmatched junction nucleotides: 12. The CDR3 is 15 amino acids. The germline gives CDR1 MDHEN, CDR2 SYDVKM. CDR3 amino acids: CASSFTRDRVFWQFF. The CDR3 DNA follows: TGTGCCAGCAGTTTCACCCGGGACAGGGTCTTTTGGCAGTTCTTC.